This T cell receptor (beta chain) was identified during a study of T cell clones after liver transplantation. The overall study: TCRbeta sequencing after a pre-transplant mixed lymphocyte reaction identified graft-donor-reactive clones, later tracked in post-transplant blood.

Alloreactive TCRbeta sequences came from sequencing proliferating CFSE-low cells in the MLR. This clone was counted only a few times. No antigen is known for it. Findings and limits, study-wide: Donor-reactive sequences fell more than third party-reactive ones, suggesting partial deletion. A significant post-transplant drop in circulating graft-donor-reactive CD4 TCRbeta sequences occurred in most of the 8 subjects.

V shed 3 bases and J 9 bases; nucleotides not matched to a gene: 5. This CDR3 has 14 residues. Germline CDR1 reads SGHRS; CDR2 reads YFSETQ. TCRdb keeps only in-frame clones here, not all; method: immunoSEQ multiplex PCR. The data contain thousands of clones, roughly 32% of them seen just once; the ten biggest clones take up about 17%. The TCR comes from a human patient who received a liver transplant. Some T cells here may be from the graft donor. The chain couples TRBV5-1 to TRBJ2-3; 12 bases match TRBD2. The sequenced sample was CD4+ T cells from cultured PBMCs. This chain's CDR3 is CASSSAGTSGTQYF. CDR3 bases: TGCGCCAGCAGCTCGGCCGGGACTAGCGGGACGCAGTATTTT.